This TCR beta chain is from a study of beta chain features in type 1 diabetes. Study overall: Comparable age, gender and cell yields were observed in patients relative to healthy donors. Regarding the study as a whole: Any HLA type influence on TCRB rearrangement was left unresolved here. There was a moderate but significant shortening of TCRB CDR3s in all four CD4+ subsets of Type 1 diabetes patients.

Via the markers CD45RO/CCR7/CD25/CD127/CD95/CD27, stem cell-like memory, regulatory, central memory and naive CD4+ cells were sorted. This clone was seen a handful of times. Its antigen is undetermined. Other DNA sequences in this sample translate to the same CDR3. Germline V gene lookup returns CDR1 SGDLS and CDR2 YYNGEE. The CDR3 spans 12 residues. Between the trimmed V and J ends, which lost 2 bases and 2 bases, there was a span of 3 bases. The sequenced template was cDNA made from the entire isolated RNA. This table comes from immunoSEQ multiplex PCR, and its TCRdb copy is limited to in-frame clones, with some not included. The sample consists of roughly 340,000 clones, around 12% of them appearing once.

J is TRBJ2-3 and V is TRBV9; D remains ambiguous. The clonotype was recovered from a woman between 18 and 29 years old with type 1 diabetes. The sequencing sample was made of naive CD4+ T cells from blood. CDR3 loop: CASSVATDTQYF. DNA for the CDR3: TGTGCCAGCAGCGTGGCCACAGATACGCAGTATTTT.